Following are 11 T cell receptor beta chains from one sample sequenced in a study of shared clonotypes between healthy human individuals. The naive CD8 subset, CD45RO-negative cells positively selected for CCR7, excluded terminally differentiated effector memory CD45RA+ cells. Measured with immunoSEQ multiplex PCR; TCRdb has only the in-frame clones, and not every one. The sample holds a few million clones; about 94% are singletons and the top ten take 1.5% to 2%. The sample comprised naive CD8+ T cells from PBMCs. The receptors originated from a man between 18 and 35 years old in good health. Some clones in this sample may be carry-over from other donors' samples.

The chain has TRBV6-5 and TRBJ2-7; the D is unclear. The CDR3 extends over 15 amino acids. Deletions cut 0 bases from V and 2 bases from J, with 11 bases between. Germline lookup yields CDR1 MNHEY and CDR2 SVGAGI. This chain's CDR3 is CASSYSKGNTYEQYF. Here the CDR3 DNA reads TGTGCCAGCAGTTACTCGAAAGGTAACACCTACGAGCAGTACTTC.

The chain combines TRBV7-9 with TRBJ2-1; D gene ambiguous. CDR1 SEHNR and CDR2 FQNEAQ come from the germline V gene (reference sequence). The V gene lost 5 bases and the J gene lost 0 bases, with 14 bases spanning the gap. The CDR3 has 16 amino acids. The CDR3 spells CASSPRTVSSYNEQFF. DNA of the CDR3: TGTGCCAGCAGCCCTAGGACGGTGAGCTCCTACAATGAGCAGTTCTTC.

This chain connects TRBV7-9 to TRBJ2-1, with TRBD2 matching over 9 bases. Germline-derived CDR1 and CDR2 are SEHNR and FQNEAQ (reference sequence). V was pared by 5 bases and J by 6 bases, with 8 bases of the junction left unmatched. The CDR3 has 15 amino acids. CDR3 in amino acids: CASSALAGVVNEQFF. Written as DNA, the CDR3 is TGTGCCAGCAGCGCCTTAGCGGGAGTGGTCAATGAGCAGTTCTTC. Full variable domain (remainder filled in from reference TRBV7-9 and TRBJ2-1): DTGVSQNPRHKITKRGQNVTFRCDPISEHNRLYWYRQTLGQGPEFLTYFQNEAQLEKSRLLSDRFSAERPKGSFSTLEIQRTEQGDSAMYLCASSALAGVVNEQFFGPGTRLTVL.

This rearrangement joins TRBV7-9 to TRBJ1-2; no clear D gene. CDR3 length: 14 amino acids. CDR1 is SEHNR and CDR2 is FQNEAQ in the germline V gene (reference sequence). V lost 1 base and J 5 bases, leaving 11 bases between the germline ends. The CDR3 here is CASSLGLEGYGYTF. The CDR3 DNA reads TGTGCCAGCAGCTTAGGTCTTGAAGGGTATGGCTACACCTTC. The full variable domain, rest sourced from reference TRBV7-9 and TRBJ1-2, is DTGVSQNPRHKITKRGQNVTFRCDPISEHNRLYWYRQTLGQGPEFLTYFQNEAQLEKSRLLSDRFSAERPKGSFSTLEIQRTEQGDSAMYLCASSLGLEGYGYTFGSGTRLTVV.

The chain couples TRBV7-9 to TRBJ2-1; D assignment may be TRBD1 or TRBD2 (5 bases each). The CDR3 totals 14 residues. The ends were cut back, 5 bases at V and 9 bases at J, with 17 bases in the middle. Germline values: CDR1 SEHNR, CDR2 FQNEAQ (reference sequence). As DNA, the CDR3 is TGTGCCAGCAGCCCCCGGGACGCTTACTTTGAGCAGTTCTTC. This codes for CASSPRDAYFEQFF.

J is TRBJ2-5 and V is TRBV2; D not certain. Germline V gives CDR1 SNHLY, CDR2 FYNNEI. Trimming removed 4 bases from V and 5 bases from J, with 17 bases in between. This CDR3 has 15 amino acids. This CDR3 reads CASSGEQSKWETQYF. For the CDR3, the DNA is TGTGCCAGCAGTGGAGAACAATCTAAGTGGGAGACCCAGTACTTC.

V and J are TRBV7-9 and TRBJ2-3, with D perhaps TRBD1 or TRBD2 (5 bases each). The germline V and J ends were trimmed by 4 bases and 4 bases, with 6 bases remaining between them. Germline values: CDR1 SEHNR, CDR2 FQNEAQ (reference sequence). This CDR3 has 12 residues. CDR3 nucleotide sequence: TGTGCCAGCAGCTGGGGGTCAGATACGCAGTATTTT. Encoded protein: CASSWGSDTQYF.

The CDR3 DNA reads as TGTGCCAGCAGTTTAGTTGGGACAGACTCCTACAATGAGCAGTTCTTC. Its translation: CASSLVGTDSYNEQFF. This chain uses TRBV28 with TRBJ2-1; 7 bases are shared with TRBD1. Germline CDR1 and CDR2: MDHEN and SYDVKM. This CDR3 is built from 16 residues. The trim removed 2 bases at V and 0 bases at J, leaving 4 bases unmatched.

This chain connects TRBV27 to TRBJ1-5, with D possibly being TRBD1 (5 bases). Trimming shortened V by 5 bases and J by 3 bases, and 11 bases separated the two germline ends. This CDR3 has 14 amino acids. Germline lookup yields CDR1 MNHEY and CDR2 SMNVEV (reference sequence). CDR3 amino acids: CASSLGAANQPQHF. As DNA, the CDR3 is TGTGCCAGCAGTCTTGGGGCCGCCAATCAGCCCCAGCATTTT.

The J gene is TRBJ2-5, the V gene TRBV29-1; 11 nucleotides align to TRBD2. The DNA end favors TRBJ2-7, so the J call may be wrong. The V gene's germline CDR1 is SQVTM and CDR2 ANQGSEA. This CDR3 is built from 16 residues. The CDR3 here is CSVRGLAGGVSYEQYF. The DNA for the CDR3 is TGCAGCGTTAGGGGGCTAGCGGGAGGAGTCTCCTACGAGCAGTACTTC.

As for this clone: The same CDR3 also results from other DNA sequences found in this sample. V usage is TRBV19 and J usage is TRBJ2-1, with no clear D. The germline V gene has CDR1 LNHDA and CDR2 SQIVND (reference sequence). V lost 7 bases to trimming and J lost 4 bases, with 11 bases between them. The CDR3 consists of 13 residues. CDR3 sequence: CASTSRAYNEQFF. CDR3 coding DNA: TGTGCCAGTACATCACGGGCTTACAATGAGCAGTTCTTC.